This T cell receptor (beta chain) is from a study of T-cell memory formation after mild COVID-19. Constant-segment primers and 5'RACE yielded cDNA libraries for TCR alpha and TCR beta, each carrying sample barcodes and UMIs. TCRdb processed the 5' RACE reads anew with MiXCR; each CDR3 protein has one entry. The table has 310,000 or so distinct CDR3 sequences, 15% seen once. CDR3 size: 14 residues. Per the germline V gene, CDR1 is LGHDT and CDR2 is YNNKEL (reference sequence). Trimming pared 4 bases from V and 0 bases from J, leaving 7 bases between. This clonotype was counted between two and nine times.

The chain uses TRBV3-1 and TRBJ1-3, with TRBD1 as a possible D gene (5 bases). The sample taken for sequencing was PBMCs or a T cell subset sorted from them (not recorded which). This TCR was sampled from a man aged 18 to 29 who had mild COVID-19 (a few samples of this study predate the infection). Cell type and time point are not known. This chain's CDR3 is CASSPTVSGNTIYF. Here the CDR3 DNA reads TGTGCCAGCAGCCCGACAGTCTCTGGAAACACCATATATTTT.